One and the same sample provided the 15 T cell receptor beta chains below, sequenced in a study of T cell repertoires in cytomegalovirus infection (dated by TCRdb to about 2019). Sample treatment or condition, as interpreted from the label and publication: in vitro stimulation with specific CMV peptide epitopes to enrich CMV-specific T cells. No cognate antigen is known for these TCRs. Sequencing instrument: Illumina HiSeq 1500. In TCRdb, the public reads were trimmed at Q25 with fastp and aligned with MiXCR, with productive beta chains retained. Duplicate CDR3 protein sequences are folded into a single record with the most common DNA and genes. The sample table lists around 770,000 distinct CDR3 sequences, 25% to 35% of them with a count of one. The biggest ten clones account for about an eighth of the sample. This specimen consisted of cultured CD8+ T cells from PBMCs, obtained from culture after CMV antigen stimulation. These receptors originate from a human donor in good health (CMV status not recorded). Some clones in this sample may be carry-over from other donors' samples.

The chain couples TRBV5-4 to TRBJ2-7; possible D gene TRBD1, 5 bases. CDR1 is SGHNT, CDR2 YYREEE, per germline (reference sequence). This CDR3 is built from 12 residues. Trimming took 0 bases from V and 5 from J, leaving 6 bases between them. This chain's CDR3 is CASSLEGNEQYV. CDR3 in DNA: TGTGCCAGCAGCTTGGAGGGGAACGAGCAGTACGTC.

The rearrangement uses TRBV10-2 and TRBJ2-1, with 7 bases aligning to TRBD2. The germline V gene encodes CDR1 WSHSY and CDR2 SAAADI. This CDR3 is 15 amino acids long. V was clipped by 9 bases and J by 3 bases; unmatched bases: 11. The CDR3 coding sequence is TGCGCCAGTGGGGGGAGGGGCCTACTCTACAATGAGCAGTTCTTC. Its protein product is CASGGRGLLYNEQFF.

This clonotype was detected only a few times. An end of the junction differs from the germline gene, which may be a read error. This chain's CDR3 is CASSFTYRTNTEAFF. CDR3 in DNA: TGTGCTAGCAGCTTTACTTACAGGACGAACACTGAAGCTTTCTTT. The chain couples TRBV7-7 to TRBJ1-1, with D possibly TRBD1 on 5 matching bases. Germline CDR1 and CDR2: SSHAT and FNYEAQ (reference sequence). The CDR3 loop spans 15 amino acids.

The chain combines TRBV7-8 with TRBJ1-1, with 9 bases identical to TRBD1. Germline V gives CDR1 SGHVS, CDR2 FQNEAQ. Trimming removed 5 bases from V and 4 bases from J; junction bases left unmatched: 5. The CDR3 loop spans 14 amino acids. The CDR3 nucleotides read TGTGCCAGCAGCAAGGACAGGGGTGGCACTGAAGCTTTCTTT. Translation: CASSKDRGGTEAFF.

The chain carries TRBV7-8 and TRBJ2-1; tentative D call: TRBD1 (5 bases). The CDR3 totals 16 residues. V lost 5 bases and J lost 0, with 14 bases in between. The germline gives CDR1 SGHVS, CDR2 FQNEAQ. Here the CDR3 reads CASSPQGWSSYNEQFF. The CDR3 DNA reads TGTGCCAGCAGCCCTCAGGGATGGAGCTCCTACAATGAGCAGTTCTTC. Full variable domain (outside the CDR3, taken from reference TRBV7-8 and TRBJ2-1): GAGVSQSPRYKVAKRGQDVALRCDPISGHVSLFWYQQALGQGPEFLTYFQNEAQLDKSGLPSDRFFAERPEGSVSTLKIQRTQQEDSAVYLCASSPQGWSSYNEQFFGPGTRLTVL.

The V and J genes are TRBV12-3 or TRBV12-4 and TRBJ2-7; the D is unclear. Trimming shortened V by 6 bases and J by 2 bases, and 17 bases separated the two germline ends. The CDR3 extends over 15 amino acids. CDR3 in amino acids: CASSPPRTEPYEQYV. The CDR3 region has the DNA TGTGCCAGCAGCCCGCCCCGGACCGAACCCTACGAGCAGTACGTC.

This clonotype was recorded at least ten times. The rearrangement joins TRBV7-2 to TRBJ2-7; maybe TRBD2 (7 bases). The germline CDR1 and CDR2 sequences are SGHTA and FQGNSA. The V and J ends lost 0 bases and 5 bases respectively, with 11 bases between them. The CDR3 runs to 14 residues. The CDR3 is CASSLAGGPNEQYV. DNA for the CDR3: TGTGCCAGCAGCTTAGCGGGGGGGCCGAACGAGCAGTACGTC.

J is TRBJ2-7 and V is TRBV13; 7 bases are shared with TRBD1. The V and J ends lost 5 bases and 2 bases, in that order; junction bases with no gene match: 6. This CDR3 is built from 14 residues. Looked up from germline, CDR1 is PRHDT and CDR2 is FYEKMQ (reference sequence). For the CDR3, the DNA is TGTGCCAGCAGCCCGACCGGACAGGCCTACGAGCAGTACTTC. Its translation is CASSPTGQAYEQYF.

The sample holds a few counts of this clonotype. The V gene is TRBV5-6, the J gene TRBJ1-1; D uncertain. CDR3 length: 14 amino acids. Germline CDR1 is SGHDT and CDR2 is YYEEEE. V was shortened by 2 bases and J by 7 bases, with 15 bases between the two germline ends. The CDR3 here is CASSFAGDLNEAFF. CDR3 DNA sequence: TGTGCCAGCAGCTTCGCAGGCGATTTAAATGAAGCTTTCTTT.

This clonotype was counted a single time. This chain uses TRBV6-1 with TRBJ1-2, with unresolved D. The V and J ends lost 0 bases and 8 bases respectively, with 19 bases between them. Germline V gene data show CDR1 as MNHNS and CDR2 as SASEGT. CDR3 size: 16 residues. The CDR3 coding sequence is TGTGCCAGCAGTGAAGCTCAGCGGATCCCCTTGCGAGGCTACACCTTC. Its protein is CASSEAQRIPLRGYTF.

The CDR3 here is CASSLAVGLNTGELFF. For the CDR3, the DNA is TGTGCCAGCAGCTTAGCAGTCGGGTTAAACACCGGGGAGCTGTTTTTT. The chain couples TRBV7-9 to TRBJ2-2; no definite D call. The germline V and J ends were trimmed by 0 bases and 2 bases, with 10 bases remaining between them. CDR1 is SEHNR and CDR2 is FQNEAQ in the germline V gene (reference sequence). This CDR3 has 16 residues. Variable domain in full (rest from reference TRBV7-9 and TRBJ2-2): DTGVSQNPRHKITKRGQNVTFRCDPISEHNRLYWYRQTLGQGPEFLTYFQNEAQLEKSRLLSDRFSAERPKGSFSTLEIQRTEQGDSAMYLCASSLAVGLNTGELFFGEGSRLTVL.

The rearrangement uses TRBV7-6 and TRBJ2-2, with D perhaps given as TRBD1 or TRBD2 (7 bases each). Trimming took 4 bases from V and 6 from J, leaving 21 bases between them. The CDR3 has 17 residues. Germline V lookup: CDR1 SGHVS, CDR2 FNYEAQ. The CDR3 loop reads CASSSGGGQWVAGELFF. Written as DNA, the CDR3 is TGTGCCAGCAGCTCCGGCGGGGGACAGTGGGTAGCCGGGGAGCTGTTTTTT.

This clonotype was picked up many times. The chain joins TRBV23-1 to TRBJ2-3, with D hard to call. TRBV23-1 is noted as an ORF with a role that remains uncertain. V was cut by 2 bases and J by 0 bases, with 9 bases left in between. There are 15 residues in the CDR3. In DNA form, the CDR3 reads TGCGCCAGCAGTCAAAGACTCACTAGCACAGATACGCAGTATTTT. This translates into CASSQRLTSTDTQYF.

V is TRBV9 and J is TRBJ1-1; possibly TRBD1 for D (5 bases). The CDR3 covers 13 residues. Germline CDR1 is SGDLS and CDR2 is YYNGEE. The V end lost 4 bases, the J end lost 11 bases, and 18 bases lay between the germline ends. CDR3 residues: CASSLGLGGLAFF. CDR3 nucleotides: TGTGCCAGCAGCTTGGGACTAGGCGGGTTGGCTTTCTTT.

The J gene is TRBJ2-3, the V gene TRBV28; TRBD1 agrees at 7 bases. Germline V lookup: CDR1 MDHEN, CDR2 SYDVKM. The CDR3 is 17 amino acids. V trimming: 3 bases; J trimming: 0 bases; junction bases outside the gene matches: 9. CDR3 protein: CASSLGSKDRSTDTQYF. CDR3 bases: TGTGCCAGCAGTTTGGGGAGCAAGGACAGGAGCACAGATACGCAGTATTTT.